This T cell receptor (beta chain) was profiled in a study of blood T cell repertoires in COVID-19. At the level of the study: PBMCs, B-cell-depleted T cells, or T cells provided the cDNA or gDNA that made up the material.

Seattle participants joined during active infection and were tracked over time. The germline CDR1 and CDR2 sequences are MNHEY and SVGAGI. V lost 8 bases to trimming and J lost 8 bases, with 12 bases between them. The CDR3 has 11 residues. This table comes from immunoSEQ multiplex PCR, and its TCRdb copy is limited to in-frame clones, with some not included. The sample has fewer than 600,000 clones, 89% seen once; the top ten hold approximately 0.9%. V gene TRBV6-5 combines with J gene TRBJ1-1; D might be TRBD1 (6 bases). Sequences were obtained from peripheral blood. The sequence derives from a young man with COVID-19, enrolled during active disease. The CDR3 protein is CASVGTREAFF. CDR3 bases: TGTGCCAGCGTAGGGACAAGAGAAGCTTTCTTT.